Described below is a single T cell receptor beta chain sequence and its context. The CDR3 loop spans 13 amino acids. Germline V gives CDR1 KGHSH, CDR2 LQKENI. Trimming removed 3 bases from V and 4 bases from J, with 10 bases in between. These data are taken from a study of blood T cells in healthy people across ages. A second PCR, run for about 6 to 12 cycles, used a sample-barcoded 5' primer plus a J-beta primer mix. TCRdb redid the calling of the 5' RACE reads with MiXCR, one entry per CDR3 protein. The sample shows about 940,000 distinct CDR3 sequences, under 50% of them seen only once. The sequence was collected from a man younger than 40 in good health. Sequences were obtained from blood. The rearrangement uses TRBV18 and TRBJ2-7; D unclear. The CDR3, as DNA: TGTGCCAGCTCACCCTCGTCCCTTTACGAGCAGTACTTC. It codes for CASSPSSLYEQYF.